These T cell receptor beta chains were read from a single sample in a study of blood T cell repertoires in COVID-19. Assay used: immunoSEQ multiplex PCR; TCRdb lists only in-frame clones, some missing. The profile shows hundreds of thousands of clones, less than 90% of them singletons. The sequencing sample was made of peripheral blood. The source of these receptors is a woman in her 70s with active or convalescent COVID-19. CDR3s include the opening cysteine and the closing phenylalanine or tryptophan. The D gene is left open where the match is weak. Not every row has a clone size; where given, it reads once, few, many or a size class.

D	size	V	length	J	DNA	CDR3
TRBD1	-	TRBV10-3	17	TRBJ1-5	TGTGCCATCAGTGAGTCGACGGGACAGGGGTTCAATCAGCCCCAGCATTTT	CAISESTGQGFNQPQHF
TRBD1	-	TRBV19	15	TRBJ2-5	TGTGCCAGTAAAAGGGGACAGGGGGCGGGGGAGACCCAGTACTTC	CASKRGQGAGETQYF
TRBD2	-	TRBV30	12	TRBJ2-5	TGTGCCTGGACTAGCGGGGAAGAGACCCAGTACTTC	CAWTSGEETQYF
TRBD2	-	TRBV5-1	14	TRBJ2-5	TGCGCCAGCAGCTTAGCGGGAGTGGGGGAGACCCAGTACTTC	CASSLAGVGETQYF
TRBD2	-	TRBV24-1	16	TRBJ2-3	TGTGCCACCAGTGACTCCGGACTAGCGGGGCCGGATACGCAGTATTTT	CATSDSGLAGPDTQYF
-	-	TRBV12-3/TRBV12-4	13	TRBJ2-3	TGTGCCAGCAGTTCGTCCCGCGCAGATACGCAGTATTTT	CASSSSRADTQYF
-	once	TRBV7-9	18	TRBJ2-1	TGTGCCAGCAGCCTACGTATAGGGGGGGCAGGGTCCTACAATGAGCAGTTCTTC	CASSLRIGGAGSYNEQFF
TRBD1	-	TRBV6-2/TRBV6-3	16	TRBJ2-7	TGTGCCAGCAGCCAAGTAGGGACAGGGCGCTCCTACGAGCAGTACTTC	CASSQVGTGRSYEQYF
TRBD1	-	TRBV4-3	15	TRBJ1-1	TGCGCCAGCAGCCCTTTGACAGGGGCTTACACTGAAGCTTTCTTT	CASSPLTGAYTEAFF
TRBD1	-	TRBV10-3	17	TRBJ1-5	TGTGCCATCAGTGAGGGACAGGGTGGGCCGGGGAATCAGCCCCAGCATTTT	CAISEGQGGPGNQPQHF
TRBD2	few	TRBV5-4	17	TRBJ2-5	TGTGCCAGCAGCTTGGCCGGGGGACTAGCGGGAATTGGGACCCAGTACTTC	CASSLAGGLAGIGTQYF
TRBD1	-	TRBV5-5	15	TRBJ1-2	TGTGCCAGCAGCCTCGGGACAGCTTTTAACTATGGCTACACCTTC	CASSLGTAFNYGYTF
-	once	TRBV18	16	TRBJ1-4	TGTGCCAGCTCACGACCGAGGGTCGCAACTAATGAAAAACTGTTTTTT	CASSRPRVATNEKLFF
-	few	TRBV30	13	TRBJ1-2	TGTGCCTGGAGGACCCTGACTATGGGTGGCTACACCTTC	CAWRTLTMGGYTF
TRBD2	-	TRBV29-1	15	TRBJ2-3	TGCAGCGTACATCTAGCGGGGGCTAGCACAGATACGCAGTATTTT	CSVHLAGASTDTQYF
TRBD1	-	TRBV10-1	11	TRBJ1-2	TGCGCCAGCAGTGGACAGGGTGGCTACACCTTC	CASSGQGGYTF
TRBD2	-	TRBV7-2	18	TRBJ2-2	TGTGCCAGCAGCTTAGCAAGTGGTGGAGCGGGGGGCACCGGGGAGCTGTTTTTT	CASSLASGGAGGTGELFF
-	-	TRBV28	12	TRBJ1-2	TGTGCCAGCAGTCTCAGGGACTATGGCTACACCTTC	CASSLRDYGYTF
-	few	TRBV6-5	15	TRBJ1-2	TGTGCCACCTCCAATGAGGTATACAAAGTTTATGGCTACACCTTC	CATSNEVYKVYGYTF
-	few	TRBV5-4	13	TRBJ2-7	TGTGCCAGCAGCCCGTGGGGCCTATACGAGCAGTACTTC	CASSPWGLYEQYF
-	-	TRBV3-1/TRBV3-2	14	TRBJ1-2	TGTGCCAGCAGCCAAGATAACAGGGCAGGGGGCTACACCTTC	CASSQDNRAGGYTF
TRBD1	-	TRBV5-1	15	TRBJ1-2	TGCGCCAGCAGCTTGGAACAGGGGGGTAACTATGGCTACACCTTC	CASSLEQGGNYGYTF
-	-	TRBV10-3	16	TRBJ2-5	TGTGCCATCAGTGATTGGGCCTCAGGGGTTCCAGAGACCCAGTACTTC	CAISDWASGVPETQYF
TRBD1	-	TRBV19	14	TRBJ1-1	TGTGCCAGTAGTATAAACAGGGGTTTGACTGAAGCTTTCTTT	CASSINRGLTEAFF
TRBD1	-	TRBV7-9	14	TRBJ1-1	TGTGCCAGCAGCTTGGGACAGGGGGACACTGAAGCTTTCTTT	CASSLGQGDTEAFF
TRBD1	-	TRBV3-1/TRBV3-2	15	TRBJ1-2	TGTGCCAGCACTATAGGGACAGGGGAGTACTATGGCTACACCTTC	CASTIGTGEYYGYTF
TRBD2	-	TRBV5-5	17	TRBJ2-3	TGTGCCAGCAGCCCCTATTGGACTAGCGGGGCCACAGATACGCAGTATTTT	CASSPYWTSGATDTQYF
-	-	TRBV6-6	12	TRBJ2-2	TGTGCCGTAGGGGGGAACACCGGGGAGCTGTTTTTT	CAVGGNTGELFF
TRBD2	-	TRBV15	19	TRBJ2-2	TGTGCCACCAGCAGAGGATTCCTGGGAAGCGGGGGAGGTACCGGGGAGCTGTTTTTT	CATSRGFLGSGGGTGELFF
TRBD2	-	TRBV5-5	17	TRBJ2-1	TGTGCCAGCACACTTATAGGGGGTAGCGGGGGTTACAATGAGCAGTTCTTC	CASTLIGGSGGYNEQFF
-	-	TRBV5-1	15	TRBJ2-2	TGCGCCAGCAGGGGAGGTAGCGACAACACCGGGGAGCTGTTTTTT	CASRGGSDNTGELFF
TRBD2	-	TRBV7-6	17	TRBJ2-3	TGTGCCAGCAGCGCGGGACTAGCGGGGGTCCGGGGGGATACGCAGTATTTT	CASSAGLAGVRGDTQYF